This T cell receptor (beta chain) emerged from a study of cytomegalovirus exposure and HLA in healthy donors. The study ran its PCR with 60 Vbeta and 13 Jbeta primers. Produced via immunoSEQ multiplex PCR; TCRdb's table is partial and in-frame only. The data contain more than 95,000 clones, around 80% of them singletons. The ends lost 3 bases at V and 3 bases at J; junction bases unmatched: 14. The CDR3 extends over 18 amino acids. The germline V gene has CDR1 SGDLS and CDR2 YYNGEE. The sample was PBMCs. The chain is built from TRBV9 and TRBJ2-1, with TRBD1 matching 8 bases. This clonotype was sampled from a man between 25 and 39 years old in good health and CMV-seropositive. The chain's CDR3 is CASSAPYRGSLGYNEQFF. The CDR3 DNA reads as TGTGCCAGCAGCGCACCGTACAGGGGGTCCCTGGGCTACAATGAGCAGTTCTTC.